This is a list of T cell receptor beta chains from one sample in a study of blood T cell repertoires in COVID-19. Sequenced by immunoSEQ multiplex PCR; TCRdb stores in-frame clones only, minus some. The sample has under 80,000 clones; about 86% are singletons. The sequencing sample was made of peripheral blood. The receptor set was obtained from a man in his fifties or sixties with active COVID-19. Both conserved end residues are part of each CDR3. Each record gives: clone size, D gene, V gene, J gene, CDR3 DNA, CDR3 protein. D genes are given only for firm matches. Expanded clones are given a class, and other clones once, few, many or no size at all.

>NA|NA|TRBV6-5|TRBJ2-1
TGTGCCAGCCAGCGAGAGGCTAGCGTGGGACCTGAGCAGTTCTTC
CASQREASVGPEQFF
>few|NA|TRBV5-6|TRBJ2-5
TGTGCCAGCAGCTTTAGTGAGACCCAGTACTTC
CASSFSETQYF
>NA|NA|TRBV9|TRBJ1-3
TGTGCCAGCAGCGTTAGTGGAAACACCATATATTTT
CASSVSGNTIYF
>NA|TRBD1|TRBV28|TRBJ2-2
TGTGCCAGCAGCACCTCCGGGACAGGGTGGACCGGGGAGCTGTTTTTT
CASSTSGTGWTGELFF
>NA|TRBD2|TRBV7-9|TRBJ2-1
TGTGCCAGCAGGTCCCAAGCGGGGGGCTACAATGAGCAGTTCTTC
CASRSQAGGYNEQFF
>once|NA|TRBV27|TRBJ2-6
TGTGCCAGCAGTCAGGGGTCTGGGGCCAACGTCCTGACTTTC
CASSQGSGANVLTF
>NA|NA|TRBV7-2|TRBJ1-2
TGTGCCAGCAGCTTGGCGAGGGCCTATGGCTACACCTTC
CASSLARAYGYTF
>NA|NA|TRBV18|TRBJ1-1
TGTGCCAGCTCACGCTCAGGGGAGAACACTGAAGCTTTCTTT
CASSRSGENTEAFF
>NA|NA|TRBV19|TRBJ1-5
TGTGCCACCATGCGGGGGGCTAATCAGCCCCAGCATTTT
CATMRGANQPQHF
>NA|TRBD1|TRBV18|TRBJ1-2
TGTGCCAGCTCACCACGGACAGGGGCGCATGGCTACACCTTC
CASSPRTGAHGYTF
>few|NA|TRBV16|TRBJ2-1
TGTGCCAGCAGCCAATCATCCGGGAATGAGCAGTTCTTC
CASSQSSGNEQFF
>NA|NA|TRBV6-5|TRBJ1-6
TGTGCCAGCAGTTACTCCGGGGTTGGGGATTCACCCCTCCACTTT
CASSYSGVGDSPLHF
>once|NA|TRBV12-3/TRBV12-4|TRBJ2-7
TGTGCCAGCAGTTTGGGGGCTCTCGAGCAGTACTTC
CASSLGALEQYF
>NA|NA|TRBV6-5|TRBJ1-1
TGTGCCAGCAGCCTCCTGAGTCCGAGGAACACTGAAGCTTTCTTT
CASSLLSPRNTEAFF